These 20 T cell receptor beta chains came from one sample sequenced in a study of T cells after somatic rescue of genetic block. Libraries were prepared by immunoSEQ multiplex PCR; TCRdb keeps only in-frame clonotypes and omits some of them. The table lists approximately 78,000 clones, just over 90% of them singletons. Sequencing input: peripheral blood mononuclear cells (PBMCs). These receptors were obtained from a man aged 25 to 40.

This chain uses TRBV19 with TRBJ1-2, with D possibly matching TRBD1 (6 bases). V was cut by 5 bases and J by 6 bases, with 16 bases left in between. Germline CDR1 reads LNHDA; CDR2 reads SQIVND (reference sequence). The CDR3 length is 14 residues. The CDR3 DNA sequence: TGTGCCAGTAGTTCCTCGAGCAGGGGAAATGGCTACACCTTC. The encoded protein is CASSSSSRGNGYTF.

This clone was seen only once. The chain carries TRBV29-1 and TRBJ2-1, with 12 bases lining up with TRBD1. J lost 4 bases, V lost 6 bases, and 13 bases had no gene match. CDR1 is SQVTM, CDR2 ANQGSEA, per germline. CDR3 length: 17 residues. CDR3 in amino acids: CSVIAGTGGQPYNEQFF. Here the CDR3 DNA reads TGCAGCGTCATTGCCGGGACAGGGGGCCAACCGTACAATGAGCAGTTCTTC.

This clone was counted a few times. The chain joins TRBV2 to TRBJ1-5; 7 positions agree with TRBD1. Germline V gives CDR1 SNHLY, CDR2 FYNNEI. This CDR3 comprises 15 residues. J gave up 2 bases and V 4 bases, and 5 bases lay outside the gene matches. The CDR3 nucleotides are TGTGCCAGCAGTGGGGACAGAATCGGCAATCAGCCCCAGCATTTT. Encoded protein: CASSGDRIGNQPQHF.

This clone was seen a single time. The V and J genes are TRBV18 and TRBJ2-1; D could derive from TRBD1 or TRBD2 (5 bases each). The CDR3 totals 15 residues. Germline CDR1 reads KGHSH; CDR2 reads LQKENI. V was clipped by 3 bases and J by 1 base, with 10 bases between them. The CDR3, as DNA: TGTGCCAGCTCACCCGGGACGGGATCCTACAATGAGCAGTTCTTC. Translating it yields CASSPGTGSYNEQFF.

The chain uses TRBV28 and TRBJ2-7; D gene ambiguous. The CDR3 is 14 residues long. Germline-derived CDR1 and CDR2 are MDHEN and SYDVKM. V lost 2 bases and J lost 4, with 12 bases in between. The chain's CDR3 is CASSLEWVGYEQYF. In nucleotides, the CDR3 is TGTGCCAGCAGTTTAGAATGGGTCGGTTACGAGCAGTACTTC.

Only one count was recorded for this clone. The chain is built from TRBV9 and TRBJ1-3; D uncertain. The CDR3 spans 16 residues. Per germline, CDR1 SGDLS and CDR2 YYNGEE. V lost 0 bases and J lost 0, with 10 bases in between. CDR3 protein: CASSVGGWRSGNTIYF. The CDR3 region has the DNA TGTGCCAGCAGCGTAGGAGGTTGGCGCTCTGGAAACACCATATATTTT.

This clone was picked up one time. This sequence joins TRBV5-4 and TRBJ2-1; 15 nucleotides agree with TRBD2. The ends lost 4 bases at V and 1 base at J; junction bases unmatched: 3. The CDR3 is made up of 17 amino acids. Germline CDR1 reads SGHNT; CDR2 reads YYREEE (reference sequence). Here the CDR3 reads CASSTGTSGGSYNEQFF. The CDR3 region has the DNA TGTGCCAGCAGCACTGGGACTAGCGGGGGGTCCTACAATGAGCAGTTCTTC.

The sample holds one count of this clone. This chain links TRBV5-6 with TRBJ1-2; TRBD1 is a possible D gene (6 bases). Trimming pared 5 bases from V and 4 bases from J, leaving 15 bases between. The CDR3 is made up of 14 amino acids. The V gene's germline CDR1 is SGHDT and CDR2 YYEEEE. This chain's CDR3 is CASRGMGALYGYTF. In DNA form, the CDR3 reads TGTGCCAGCAGAGGTATGGGGGCTCTCTATGGCTACACCTTC.

The rearrangement joins TRBV2 to TRBJ2-7; D perhaps matches TRBD2 (6 bases). The CDR3 contains 12 residues. Germline assignment: CDR1 SNHLY and CDR2 FYNNEI. Trimming shortened V by 4 bases and J by 3 bases, and 7 bases separated the two germline ends. For the CDR3, the DNA is TGTGCCAGCAGTGGACTAGTCTACGAGCAGTACTTC. Translation: CASSGLVYEQYF.

V usage is TRBV19 and J usage is TRBJ2-5; D not certain. CDR3 size: 13 residues. Germline V gene lookup returns CDR1 LNHDA and CDR2 SQIVND (reference sequence). V was trimmed by 5 bases and J by 1 base, leaving 8 bases between them. The CDR3: CASSRQSQETQYF. CDR3 bases: TGTGCCAGTAGTCGGCAGAGCCAAGAGACCCAGTACTTC.

The chain recombines TRBV12-5 with TRBJ2-2; 8 bases fit TRBD2. The CDR3 is 15 amino acids. CDR1 LGHNT and CDR2 FRNRAP come from the germline V gene. The V segment lost 7 bases and the J segment 4 bases; nucleotides outside the gene matches: 8. The CDR3 here is CASAPEGTSTGELFF. CDR3 sequence (DNA): TGTGCTAGTGCCCCGGAGGGGACTAGCACCGGGGAGCTGTTTTTT. Based on the CDR3 plus reference TRBV12-5 and TRBJ2-2, the full variable domain is DARVTQTPRHKVTEMGQEVTMRCQPILGHNTVFWYRQTMMQGLELLAYFRNRAPLDDSGMPKDRFSAEMPDATLATLKIQPSEPRDSAVYFCASAPEGTSTGELFFGEGSRLTVL.

V is TRBV7-2 and J is TRBJ2-5; 11 bases fit TRBD2. The CDR3 extends over 17 amino acids. V trimming: 5 bases; J trimming: 0 bases; junction bases outside the gene matches: 8. The germline CDR1 and CDR2 sequences are SGHTA and FQGNSA. CDR3 nucleotides: TGTGCCAGCAGCCCCCAGGGACTAGCGGTGTACCAAGAGACCCAGTACTTC. It is translated as CASSPQGLAVYQETQYF.

The genes are TRBV13 and TRBJ2-1, with 10 bases identical to TRBD2. This CDR3 is built from 18 residues. Germline CDR1 and CDR2: PRHDT and FYEKMQ (reference sequence). With 4 bases clipped from V and 4 bases from J, the junction kept 13 bases outside the gene matches. The CDR3 protein is CASSSNLARTSGYNEQFF. Written as DNA, the CDR3 is TGTGCCAGCAGCTCAAACCTCGCTCGGACTAGCGGTTACAATGAGCAGTTCTTC.

The chain couples TRBV28 to TRBJ1-3; D gene ambiguous. Trimming cost V 6 bases and J 0 bases, with 9 bases left between them. The CDR3 is 14 residues long. CDR1 is MDHEN and CDR2 is SYDVKM in the germline V gene. The CDR3 reads CASSSVTSGNTIYF. The DNA for the CDR3 is TGTGCCAGCAGCTCCGTGACCTCTGGAAACACCATATATTTT.

The J gene is TRBJ2-3, the V gene TRBV29-1; 7 nucleotides align to TRBD1. Germline CDR1 reads SQVTM; CDR2 reads ANQGSEA. The CDR3 runs 13 residues. V lost 5 bases to trimming and J lost 2 bases; unmatched junction nucleotides: 4. CDR3 in amino acids: CSVRGLATDTQYF. CDR3 nucleotides: TGCAGCGTTAGGGGGCTCGCCACAGATACGCAGTATTTT.

The genes are TRBV21-1 and TRBJ2-1; TRBD1 was called by the table and not checked on the DNA. TRBV21-1 is a known pseudogene. CDR3 length equals 18 residues. DNA of the CDR3: TGTGCCAGCAGCAAAAATGCGGAAGACGGACAATTTTACAATGAGCAGTTCTTC. Translated: CASSKNAEDGQFYNEQFF.

This clone was seen more than once but under ten times. The V call is TRBV12-5, the J call TRBJ2-7; D call uncertain. The germline V gene has CDR1 LGHNT and CDR2 FRNRAP. The germline V and J ends were trimmed by 5 bases and 4 bases, with 12 bases remaining between them. CDR3 size: 13 residues. Here the CDR3 DNA reads TGTGCTAGTGGTCCCGTAGGTTGGTACGAGCAGTACTTC. This codes for CASGPVGWYEQYF.

The chain couples TRBV5-1 to TRBJ1-1, with a tentative D call TRBD1 (5 bases). From germline, CDR1 is SGHRS and CDR2 YFSETQ. The ends were cut back, 1 base at V and 5 bases at J, with 12 bases in the middle. The CDR3 covers 14 residues. The chain's CDR3 is CASSLSGVGTEAFF. CDR3 nucleotide sequence: TGCGCCAGCAGCTTGTCGGGGGTAGGGACTGAAGCTTTCTTT. Drawing the rest from reference TRBV5-1 and TRBJ1-1, the complete variable domain is KAGVTQTPRYLIKTRGQQVTLSCSPISGHRSVSWYQQTPGQGLQFLFEYFSETQRNKGNFPGRFSGRQFSNSRSEMNVSTLELGDSALYLCASSLSGVGTEAFFGQGTRLTVV.

The chain recombines TRBV7-8 with TRBJ2-2; 8 bases align to TRBD1. Germline CDR1 and CDR2: SGHVS and FQNEAQ. V gave up 4 bases and J gave up 5 bases; unmatched junction bases: 9. The CDR3 totals 16 residues. CDR3 bases: TGTGCCAGCAGCTCGGGGCCCAGGGGGCGGACCGGGGAGCTGTTTTTT. This encodes CASSSGPRGRTGELFF. Together with reference TRBV7-8 and TRBJ2-2, the CDR3 gives the full variable domain: GAGVSQSPRYKVAKRGQDVALRCDPISGHVSLFWYQQALGQGPEFLTYFQNEAQLDKSGLPSDRFFAERPEGSVSTLKIQRTQQEDSAVYLCASSSGPRGRTGELFFGEGSRLTVL.

The chain combines TRBV9 with TRBJ2-3, with D unresolved. Trimming removed 4 bases from V and 1 base from J, with 13 bases in between. CDR1 SGDLS and CDR2 YYNGEE come from the germline V gene. This CDR3 has 15 residues. In DNA, the CDR3 is TGTGCCAGCAGCCCCCGGGTTGGGGGCACAGATACGCAGTATTTT. Translating gives CASSPRVGGTDTQYF.